This T cell receptor (beta chain) stems from a study of cytomegalovirus exposure and HLA in healthy donors. The PCR employed 60 Vbeta primers together with 13 Jbeta primers. Sequenced by immunoSEQ multiplex PCR; TCRdb stores in-frame clones only, minus some. The repertoire has roughly 140,000 clones, 60% to 85% of them found once; the top ten carry about 6.7%. The CDR3 loop spans 16 amino acids. V shed 6 bases and J 5 bases; nucleotides not matched to a gene: 11. CDR1 is SNHLY and CDR2 is FYNNEI in the germline V gene. Material for sequencing was PBMCs. The clonotype originates from a man in his fifties in good health and CMV-seropositive. V and J are TRBV2 and TRBJ2-1; 9 positions agree with TRBD2. The CDR3 bases are TGTGCCAGCAGGGCATCAGTAGCGGGAGAGAACAATGAGCAGTTCTTC. This gives the protein CASRASVAGENNEQFF.